This T cell receptor (beta chain) was observed in a study of identical twins. Deletions cut 2 bases from V and 2 bases from J, with 10 bases between. Germline CDR1 and CDR2: SGHKS and YYEKEE (reference sequence). The CDR3 consists of 14 residues. Carrying unique molecular identifiers, the cDNA also gained a universal primer site through template switching. TCRdb re-analysed the 5' RACE reads in MiXCR, keeping a single row per CDR3 protein. The profile shows some 440,000 distinct CDR3 sequences, more than 20% of them singletons. This clonotype was seen a single time. The sample was also linked to a second study, of T cells expressing NK-cell markers. That work adds: Out of eight donors sequenced, seven tested HCMV-seropositive and the remaining one seronegative.

The chain carries TRBV5-5 and TRBJ2-5, with D possibly being TRBD1 (5 bases). The sample taken for sequencing was CD4+ T cells sorted from blood. The receptor was derived from a woman aged 18-30 years in good health. CDR3 sequence (DNA): TGTGCCAGCAGCTTCTGGGGCAGACAAGAGACCCAGTACTTC. Protein: CASSFWGRQETQYF.